This T cell receptor (beta chain) was identified in a study of regulatory T cells in long-lasting Graves disease. Across the study: Less than 3 months of antithyroid drugs had been taken by newly diagnosed Graves' patients.

Time point noted: newly diagnosed GD, antithyroid drugs for less than 3 months. RNA from PBMCs was the source of the TCR library. Graves' disease diagnoses followed American Thyroid Association guidelines. Into tubes containing EDTA, approximately 9 milliliters of peripheral blood were drawn. Arm-PCR of CDR3 regions with iRepertoire HTBI primers generated TCR beta libraries. TCRdb redid the calling of the multiplex PCR reads with MiXCR, one entry per CDR3 protein. Of under 300,000 distinct CDR3 sequences in the sample, 20% to 25% were seen once. This clonotype was seen ten or more times. Sequenced material: peripheral blood mononuclear cells (PBMCs), taken at new diagnosis, from a patient treated with antithyroid drugs. The TCR comes from a female donor with Graves disease.

This chain's CDR3 is CASYDLGLPNQPQHF. DNA of the CDR3: TGTGCCAGCTATGACCTAGGGCTCCCCAATCAGCCCCAGCATTTT. The chain employs TRBV6-1 and TRBJ1-5; D remains ambiguous. Germline V gives CDR1 MNHNS, CDR2 SASEGT. There are 15 residues in the CDR3. Deletions cut 8 bases from V and 3 bases from J, with 17 bases between.